These T cell receptor beta chains were read from a single sample in a study of CD8 T cells in Susac syndrome. TCRdb re-derived calls from the immunoSEQ multiplex PCR reads in MiXCR, one entry per CDR3 protein. Altogether about 76,000 distinct CDR3 sequences are present, about 91% being singletons, with the ten largest covering 0.5%. The sample taken for sequencing was CD8+ T cells from PBMCs. The source of these receptors is a human donor with multiple sclerosis. The CDR3 runs from the conserved cysteine through the conserved F or W. D genes are given only for firm matches. Clone size is not always given. Where it is, it says once, few, many or a class for expanded clones.

j_call: TRBJ2-3; v_call: TRBV5-6; clone_size: NA; d_call: TRBD2; cdr3_nt: TGTGCCAGCAGCTTGGGGCCAGCGGGGGGCACAGATACGCAGTATTTT; cdr3_aa: CASSLGPAGGTDTQYF
j_call: TRBJ2-1; v_call: TRBV12-3/TRBV12-4; clone_size: NA; d_call: NA; cdr3_nt: TGTGCCAGCAGTTTACCAGAGTACAATGAGCAGTTCTTC; cdr3_aa: CASSLPEYNEQFF
j_call: TRBJ1-5; v_call: TRBV19; clone_size: NA; d_call: TRBD1; cdr3_nt: TGTGCCAGTAGCCTGACAGGGGGCGGTCAGCCCCAGCATTTT; cdr3_aa: CASSLTGGGQPQHF
j_call: TRBJ2-7; v_call: TRBV15; clone_size: NA; d_call: NA; cdr3_nt: TGTGCCACCAGCAGAGGGGGAGTTGAGCAGTACTTC; cdr3_aa: CATSRGGVEQYF
j_call: TRBJ2-7; v_call: TRBV27; clone_size: once; d_call: NA; cdr3_nt: TGTGCCAGCAGTTTAACTAGCACGTTATCCGAGCAGTACTTC; cdr3_aa: CASSLTSTLSEQYF
j_call: TRBJ2-7; v_call: TRBV28; clone_size: NA; d_call: NA; cdr3_nt: TGTGCCAGCTGCACCGCGCTCACAGGGCCCTACGAGCAGTACTTC; cdr3_aa: CASCTALTGPYEQYF
j_call: TRBJ1-1; v_call: TRBV9; clone_size: NA; d_call: NA; cdr3_nt: TGTGCCAGCAGCGTAGCTACGGGGGGGATGAACACTGAAGCTTTCTTT; cdr3_aa: CASSVATGGMNTEAFF
j_call: TRBJ2-7; v_call: TRBV9; clone_size: NA; d_call: NA; cdr3_nt: TGTGCCAGCAGCGTAGGTGGCAGGGGCTACGAGCAGTACTTC; cdr3_aa: CASSVGGRGYEQYF
j_call: TRBJ2-7; v_call: TRBV12-3/TRBV12-4; clone_size: NA; d_call: NA; cdr3_nt: TGTGCCAGCAGTTCCACGAGCGGAGTTGACTACGAGCAGTACTTC; cdr3_aa: CASSSTSGVDYEQYF
j_call: TRBJ2-2; v_call: TRBV14; clone_size: few; d_call: NA; cdr3_nt: TGTGCCAGCAGCCAAGACTGGGGCAAGGAGCTGTTTTTT; cdr3_aa: CASSQDWGKELFF
j_call: TRBJ2-5; v_call: TRBV29-1; clone_size: NA; d_call: NA; cdr3_nt: TGCAGCGTTGAGGGTCTGGAGGAATTTTTTCACCATGACGAGACCCAGTACTTC; cdr3_aa: CSVEGLEEFFHHDETQYF
j_call: TRBJ2-7; v_call: TRBV7-8; clone_size: once; d_call: NA; cdr3_nt: TGTGCCAGCAGCTTTGGGATTACCTACGAGCAGTACTTC; cdr3_aa: CASSFGITYEQYF
j_call: TRBJ2-3; v_call: TRBV7-3; clone_size: NA; d_call: TRBD1; cdr3_nt: TGTGCCAGCAGCTCGACAGGGGCCGACACAGATACGCAGTATTTT; cdr3_aa: CASSSTGADTDTQYF
j_call: TRBJ1-1; v_call: TRBV28; clone_size: NA; d_call: NA; cdr3_nt: TGTGCCTGGGCAGACCTGAACACTGAAGCTTTCTTT; cdr3_aa: CAWADLNTEAFF
j_call: TRBJ1-1; v_call: TRBV7-2; clone_size: NA; d_call: NA; cdr3_nt: TGTGCCAGCAGCTTACGGGAGCGGAGCTTGACTGAAGCTTTCTTT; cdr3_aa: CASSLRERSLTEAFF
j_call: TRBJ1-5; v_call: TRBV19; clone_size: once; d_call: TRBD1; cdr3_nt: TGTGCCAGTACATCAGGGACAGGGGGGCGGCCCCAGCATTTT; cdr3_aa: CASTSGTGGRPQHF
j_call: TRBJ2-1; v_call: TRBV28; clone_size: NA; d_call: TRBD2; cdr3_nt: TGTGCCAGCAGTTTATTCCAGGGACTAGCCGACAATGAGCAGTTCTTC; cdr3_aa: CASSLFQGLADNEQFF
j_call: TRBJ2-1; v_call: TRBV7-2; clone_size: NA; d_call: TRBD2; cdr3_nt: TGTGCCAGCAGCTTAGACGGGACTAGGTTTTTTGAGCAGTTCTTC; cdr3_aa: CASSLDGTRFFEQFF
j_call: TRBJ2-7; v_call: TRBV4-1; clone_size: NA; d_call: NA; cdr3_nt: TGCGCCAGCAGCCATAGCTCTTCGAGGTCGGGCGAGCAGTACTTC; cdr3_aa: CASSHSSSRSGEQYF
j_call: TRBJ2-7; v_call: TRBV2; clone_size: NA; d_call: NA; cdr3_nt: TGTGCCAGCAGTGAAGATGGTCTCTCCTACGAGCAGTACTTC; cdr3_aa: CASSEDGLSYEQYF
j_call: TRBJ2-7; v_call: TRBV3-1; clone_size: NA; d_call: NA; cdr3_nt: TGTGCCAGCAGCCAAGTACCAGGGTTCTACGAGCAGTACTTC; cdr3_aa: CASSQVPGFYEQYF
j_call: TRBJ1-4; v_call: TRBV29-1; clone_size: NA; d_call: TRBD1; cdr3_nt: TGCAGCGTTGAATCAGGGACAGGGGATAATGAAAAACTGTTTTTT; cdr3_aa: CSVESGTGDNEKLFF
j_call: TRBJ2-6; v_call: TRBV7-3; clone_size: NA; d_call: NA; cdr3_nt: TGTGCCAGCGGACCTTCGATCTCTGGGGCCAACGTCCTGACTTTC; cdr3_aa: CASGPSISGANVLTF
j_call: TRBJ1-4; v_call: TRBV12-5; clone_size: NA; d_call: NA; cdr3_nt: TGTGCTAGTGCCAAGGGAGGATGGGATGAAAAACTGTTTTTT; cdr3_aa: CASAKGGWDEKLFF
j_call: TRBJ2-6; v_call: TRBV12-3/TRBV12-4; clone_size: NA; d_call: NA; cdr3_nt: TGTGCCAGCAGTCCCTGGCGTGGGGCCAACGTCCTGACTTTC; cdr3_aa: CASSPWRGANVLTF
j_call: TRBJ2-7; v_call: TRBV10-3; clone_size: NA; d_call: NA; cdr3_nt: TGTGCCATCAGTGAGGACGGGACGTCGGGCTCCTACGAGCAGTACTTC; cdr3_aa: CAISEDGTSGSYEQYF
j_call: TRBJ2-7; v_call: TRBV28; clone_size: NA; d_call: NA; cdr3_nt: TGTGCCAGCAGTCGGGGGGCTCTCGAGCAGTACTTC; cdr3_aa: CASSRGALEQYF
j_call: TRBJ2-7; v_call: TRBV9; clone_size: NA; d_call: NA; cdr3_nt: TGTGCCAGCAGCGCCGGAGGGGGGATAAACGAGCAGTACTTC; cdr3_aa: CASSAGGGINEQYF
j_call: TRBJ1-2; v_call: TRBV12-3/TRBV12-4; clone_size: once; d_call: TRBD1; cdr3_nt: TGTGCCAGCAGCCAACCGCCGACAGGGGGCTATGGCTACACCTTC; cdr3_aa: CASSQPPTGGYGYTF
j_call: TRBJ2-5; v_call: TRBV29-1; clone_size: NA; d_call: TRBD2; cdr3_nt: TGCAGCGTGCCAGGACTAGCCGGGCAAGAGACCCAGTACTTC; cdr3_aa: CSVPGLAGQETQYF